This T cell receptor beta chain was sequenced for a study of control samples from healthy donors and cancer patients. This clone turned up a few times. The ends lost 5 bases at V and 6 bases at J; junction bases unmatched: 6. Germline CDR1 and CDR2: SGHVS and FQNEAQ. The CDR3 runs 13 residues. Sequenced by immunoSEQ multiplex PCR; TCRdb stores in-frame clones only, minus some. The top ten hold 15% to 20% of the sample, which has about 44,000 clones, 65% to 80% seen once. The clonotype was recovered from a male donor with melanoma. The J gene is TRBJ1-2, the V gene TRBV7-8; TRBD1 aligns across 7 bases. The sample consisted of formalin-fixed, paraffin-embedded tissue. CDR3 in amino acids: CASSPQGFNGYTF. As DNA, the CDR3 is TGTGCCAGCAGCCCACAGGGGTTCAATGGCTACACCTTC.